This TCR beta chain is from a study of shared clonotypes between healthy human individuals. General study results and limits: Relative to their counterparts shared across all four donors, non-shared clonotypes exhibited diminished generation probabilities.

Profiling relied on immunoSEQ multiplex PCR, and the TCRdb table lists in-frame clones only, not all of them. The table shows about 1.5 million clones, with roughly 96% occurring only once. The CDR3 covers 17 residues. V trimming: 1 base; J trimming: 5 bases; junction bases outside the gene matches: 9. Germline V lookup: CDR1 LGHNA, CDR2 YSLEER. A word on this clone: Its antigen is as yet unknown.

What was sequenced was naive CD4+ T cells sorted from blood. Subset defined: CD45RA+ positively selected. This clonotype was obtained from a man aged 25 to 40 in good health. The V and J genes are TRBV4-3 and TRBJ2-5, with 11 bases matching TRBD2. This CDR3 reads CASSQGTSGPFGETQYF. In DNA form, the CDR3 reads TGCGCCAGCAGCCAAGGGACTAGCGGGCCTTTTGGCGAGACCCAGTACTTC.